This TCR beta chain was documented in a study of spatial heterogeneity in lung cancer. Study results and limitations: Whereas they appeared in blood less at follow-up, ubiquitous expanded tumor TCRs appeared there more at resection.

Sample time point: sample taken at primary tumor resection. TCRs were sequenced from unsorted whole RNA of tumor, nontumor lung or PBMC. A note on this clonotype: The antigen remains unidentified.

V was shortened by 5 bases and J by 1 base, with 12 bases between the two germline ends. The germline CDR1 and CDR2 sequences are MNHEY and SVGEGT. This CDR3 comprises 14 residues. Each TCR cDNA molecule bore a unique molecular identifier. TCRdb reprocessed the 5' RACE reads via MiXCR and lists one record per CDR3 protein. The sample contains about 92,000 distinct CDR3 sequences, 12% of which appear only once. The sequence was collected from a male donor with early-stage non-small cell lung cancer. This chain joins TRBV6-2 or TRBV6-3 and TRBJ2-7; tentatively, D is TRBD2 (5 bases). The sequences come from PBMCs, collected at surgery. As DNA, the CDR3 is TGTGCCAGCAGTCGACGAGGGCGTTCCTACGAGCAGTACTTC. Amino acid sequence: CASSRRGRSYEQYF.